The T cell receptor beta chain described here comes from a study of naive and memory T cell subsets. Both TRBC1 and TRBC2 were covered by a beta constant-region primer of two equimolar oligonucleotides. Four rounds of PCR amplified the ligated cDNA using nested alpha and beta constant-region primers plus SP2. MiXCR, run by TCRdb on the UMI-ligation and nested PCR reads, gives a single entry per CDR3 protein. The sample lists more than 100,000 distinct CDR3 sequences; 36% were seen once. This clonotype was counted between two and nine times. CDR3 length: 15 residues. Germline V gene lookup returns CDR1 MDHEN and CDR2 SYDVKM. V was cut by 3 bases and J by 1 base, with 12 bases left in between.

The sequencing input was central memory CD4+ T cells from blood. The source of this sequence is a human donor in good health. The chain combines TRBV28 with TRBJ2-5; perhaps TRBD2 as D (6 bases). CDR3 region: CASSLWRGGQETQYF. CDR3 DNA: TGTGCCAGCAGTTTGTGGCGGGGAGGCCAAGAGACCCAGTACTTC.